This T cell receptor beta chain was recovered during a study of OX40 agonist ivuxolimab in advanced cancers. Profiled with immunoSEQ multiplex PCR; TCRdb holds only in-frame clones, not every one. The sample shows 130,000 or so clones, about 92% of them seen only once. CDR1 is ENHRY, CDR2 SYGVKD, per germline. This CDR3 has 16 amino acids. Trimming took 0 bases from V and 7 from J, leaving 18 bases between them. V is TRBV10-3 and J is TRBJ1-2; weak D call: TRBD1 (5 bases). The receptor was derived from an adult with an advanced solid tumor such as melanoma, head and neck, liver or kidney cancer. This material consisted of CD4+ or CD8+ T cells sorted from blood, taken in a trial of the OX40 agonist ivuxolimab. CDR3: CAISESTILGGVGYTF. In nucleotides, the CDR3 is TGTGCCATCAGTGAGTCGACGATTCTGGGAGGGGTTGGCTACACCTTC.